Below, one T cell receptor beta chain is given with its context. What it binds is unknown. The V gene's germline CDR1 is LNHDA and CDR2 SQIVND (reference sequence). The CDR3 is 17 amino acids. The trim removed 6 bases at V and 3 bases at J, leaving 5 bases unmatched. Use of 60 Vbeta and 13 Jbeta primers characterized the PCR. Clones were sequenced by immunoSEQ multiplex PCR, and TCRdb holds only the in-frame ones, with some missing. The sample records roughly 250,000 clones, 72% being singletons. The data originate from a study of cytomegalovirus exposure and HLA in healthy donors. Study outcomes and limitations: Most TCR sequences were rare, but some public TCRs occurred in many donors. Roughly uniform depth of sequencing across donors was assumed in presence/absence analyses.

The sequenced material came from PBMCs. J is TRBJ2-4 and V is TRBV19; 16 bases line up with TRBD2. The sequence was collected from a female donor in good health and CMV-seronegative. The CDR3 region is CASSGTSGRGDKNIQYF. CDR3 nucleotides: TGTGCCAGTAGCGGGACTAGCGGGAGGGGAGACAAAAACATTCAGTACTTC. The full variable domain, its missing parts supplied by reference TRBV19 and TRBJ2-4, is DGGITQSPKYLFRKEGQNVTLSCEQNLNHDAMYWYRQDPGQGLRLIYYSQIVNDFQKGDIAEGYSVSREKKESFPLTVTSAQKNPTAFYLCASSGTSGRGDKNIQYFGAGTRLSVL.